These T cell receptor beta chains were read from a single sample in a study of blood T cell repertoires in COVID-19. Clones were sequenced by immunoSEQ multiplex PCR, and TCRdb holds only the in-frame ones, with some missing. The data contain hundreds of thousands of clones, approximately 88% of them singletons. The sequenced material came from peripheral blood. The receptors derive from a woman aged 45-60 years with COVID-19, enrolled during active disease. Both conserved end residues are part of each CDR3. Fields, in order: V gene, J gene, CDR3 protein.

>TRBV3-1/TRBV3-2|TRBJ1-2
CASSQGHLTHYGYTF
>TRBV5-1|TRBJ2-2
CASSLRGAGTGELFF
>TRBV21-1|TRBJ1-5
CASSETDSGGNQPQHF
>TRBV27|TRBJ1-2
CASSWASRITYYGYTF
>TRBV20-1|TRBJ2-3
CSASKSGVSTDTQYF
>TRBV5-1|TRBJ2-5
CASSLQGGEETQYF
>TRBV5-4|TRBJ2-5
CASSRRGGEETQYF
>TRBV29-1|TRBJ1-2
CSVEPDRGDYGYTF
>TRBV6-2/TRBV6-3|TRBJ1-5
CASSTDRDTNQPQHF
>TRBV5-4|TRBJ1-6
CASSSLGGPSSYNSPLHF
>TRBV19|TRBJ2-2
CASSIARGSGLFF
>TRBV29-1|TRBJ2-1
CSVEGTGWSNEQFF
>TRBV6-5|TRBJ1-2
CASSPTDRGGGYTF
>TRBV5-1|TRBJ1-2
CASSFRDRDYGYTF
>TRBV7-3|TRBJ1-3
CASSLMGDRPSGGNTIYF
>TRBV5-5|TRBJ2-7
CASSFDQGRYEQYF
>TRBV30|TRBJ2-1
CAWSFTSGAYNEQFF
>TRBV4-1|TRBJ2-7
CASSQERGRRGAAVDEQYF
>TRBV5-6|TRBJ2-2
CASSSGKRGELFF
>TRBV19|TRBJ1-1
CASLTREGTEAFF
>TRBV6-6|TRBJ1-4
CASSYWRGEKLFF
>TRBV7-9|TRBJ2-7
CASSVSILREQYF